The text below deals with one T cell receptor (beta chain). What this receptor recognizes is not known. Per-base quality was not reported, and no clone a single base away is much larger than it. As encoded in the germline V gene, CDR1 is SGHTA while CDR2 is FQGNSA. Trimming removed 0 bases from V and 3 bases from J, leaving 5 bases between the germline ends. The CDR3, cysteine through phenylalanine, is 13 amino acids long. Here the CDR3 DNA is all that survives: 39 bases in frame from base 1. Library preparation used the immunoSEQ multiplex PCR assay. T cell repertoires were profiled with deep sequencing of rearranged TCR beta loci together with multiparametric flow cytometry. As stored in TCRdb, this immuneACCESS dataset retains in-frame rearrangements with V and J assigned. A fraction of the clones does not appear; measured against another copy, unresolved V genes explain less than half of the discrepancy, and the remainder lacks a known reason. A total of around 160,000 clones appear in this sample, about 85% of them only once. The top ten hold about 4.3% of the sample.

This sample is part of a study of lymphopenia after photon versus proton radiotherapy (dated by TCRdb to the late 2010s). General notes on the study: The study compared the immunological effects of photon versus proton radiation therapy in patients with gastrointestinal tumors who developed high-grade lymphopenia. The roughly 21 patients in the cohort had gastrointestinal tumors, were treated with either photon or proton therapy, and subsequently developed lymphopenia. The study was designed to characterize how the impact on the immune system differs between the two radiation modalities. The investigation overall reported the following: The survival association was assessed only in patients who died, and the authors presented better survival with proton therapy as a possibility rather than a demonstrated result. Across the cohort, an inverse correlation was found between a larger post-nadir drop in TCR diversity and overall survival time among patients who died. During treatment, patients who received photon therapy lost naive T cells and TCR diversity and gained effector/memory populations, whereas patients who received proton therapy remained relatively stable. Once the lymphocyte count had reached its nadir, the repertoires of photon-treated patients showed oligoclonal expansion, particularly of CD8+ Temra cells, and this expansion drove the decline in diversity.

The starting material was peripheral blood, obtained from a patient treated with photon-based radiotherapy. Here the chain combines TRBV7-2 and TRBJ1-1; the D gene lacks a confident call. This clonotype was sampled from a man in his fifties or sixties with gastric cancer. The DNA sequence follows: TGTGCCAGCAGCTTAGCGGAGGACACTGAAGCTTTCTTT. It specifies CASSLAEDTEAFF.